Here is one T cell receptor beta chain with its context. It has no known antigen specificity. Base qualities were left out, and no much larger clone turns up one base away. Donors formed part of the validation cohort, which comprised approximately 130 subjects and was distinct from the first cohort of some 700 subjects. The data were taken from a study of cytomegalovirus exposure and HLA in healthy donors (dated by TCRdb to 2015 to 2018). Regarding the research as a whole: A later analysis indicated that the 90 to 150 validation repertoires were generated on the platform also employed for the 650 to 850 repertoires of the first cohort. The aim of the study was to test whether cataloging public T cell receptors could identify signatures of past pathogen exposure. To predict cytomegalovirus infection status, the study brought together high-throughput TCR immunosequencing, statistical association of individual TCRs with disease status, and machine learning. A separate validation cohort of about 110 different subjects was used in addition to the approximately 670-subject first cohort. What the authors observed across the whole study: While some public TCRs were present in many individuals, most TCR sequences turned up only very rarely across donors. A few of the identified cytomegalovirus-associated TCR beta chains were confirmed in vitro to be specific for cytomegalovirus antigens. According to the authors, the approach could potentially be generalized to other disease states and immunological phenotypes. All 120 or so repertoires were used to score co-occurrence in the validation cohort in a later analysis, because that analysis had no HLA typing for the cohort. The classifier was reported to diagnose cytomegalovirus status with high specificity and sensitivity in both the original and validation cohorts. A total of around 150 TCR beta chains were listed by the study as associated with cytomegalovirus. Subsequent analysis determined that TCRs grouped into clusters in the first cohort also showed a tendency toward co-occurrence across the approximately 110 validation repertoires, and 94% of cluster scores exceeded 0.

The library was prepared using the immunoSEQ multiplex PCR assay. Per the original workflow: A statistical classification framework was built for diagnosing cytomegalovirus status from the catalog of TCR beta chain sequences. Sourced from immuneACCESS, this table was stored by TCRdb with only in-frame sequences that have V and J called. A share of the clones is absent; for the studies checked, an unresolved V gene accounts for under half, and the remainder has no known explanation. Clone size and the V and J calls come from that table; the DNA yielded D and trimming. The sample table shows about 120,000 clones, and about 88% are seen once. Of the sample, approximately 1.1% falls within the top ten clones. Reading the germline V gene gives CDR1 MNHEY and CDR2 SVGAGI. V gives up 2 bases and J gives up 5 bases, and the segment between their germline ends measures 12 bases. Counted from cysteine to phenylalanine, this CDR3 has 14 amino acids. The retained sequence is limited to the CDR3, 42 bases, with the frame set at the first base.

The sample comprised PBMCs. This sequence was found in a young woman in good health and CMV-seronegative. The chain uses TRBV6-5 and TRBJ2-5; the D gene identity is not certain. CDR3 sequence: CASSYGTSRETQYF. The nucleotide sequence is TGTGCCAGCAGTTACGGTACAAGCAGGGAGACCCAGTACTTC.